This T cell receptor (beta chain) originates from a study of cytomegalovirus exposure and HLA in healthy donors. Findings and limits, study-wide: The records held CMV serostatus as the only immune exposure information. Listed as cytomegalovirus-associated were around 160 TCR beta chains.

The PCR made use of 60 Vbeta and 13 Jbeta primers. Authors' methods: Approximately 12 million of tens of millions of unique TCR beta chains were shared, per a later count. Assay: immunoSEQ multiplex PCR; the TCRdb copy retains only in-frame clones and omits some. The V and J calls and the clone size are those of that table, but D and trimming were determined from the DNA. The data hold about 190,000 clones, with about an eighth observed a single time. This clone was detected only a few times. Its target is not known. Germline CDR1 and CDR2: SQVTM and ANQGSEA. Trimming cost V 2 bases and J 6 bases, with 10 bases left between them. The CDR3 length is 12 residues. Unrecorded immune exposure was likely among donors, who were nominally healthy when sampled.

The chain is built from TRBV29-1 and TRBJ1-1; unclear D gene. The specimen was PBMCs. This receptor was obtained from a man aged 50-60 years in good health and CMV-seropositive. The CDR3 region is CSVEIIQSEAFF. CDR3 sequence (DNA): TGCAGCGTTGAAATTATACAGTCTGAAGCTTTCTTT.